The 27 T cell receptor beta chains in this list originate from one sample, sequenced in a study of blood T cell repertoires in COVID-19. The repertoire was sequenced with immunoSEQ multiplex PCR; TCRdb's copy has only in-frame clones and lacks some. The sample holds under 250,000 clones, roughly 81% seen once. The sequencing sample was made of peripheral blood. All receptors come from a man in his fifties or sixties with acute or convalescent COVID-19.

This chain links TRBV28 with TRBJ1-5, with D possibly TRBD1 on 5 matching bases. Deletions cut 3 bases from V and 9 bases from J, with 24 bases between. Germline CDR1 and CDR2: MDHEN and SYDVKM. The CDR3 covers 17 residues. CDR3 nucleotides: TGTGCCAGCAGTTTTTCCTTGGGGGGTCAGGGTCTTAGGCCCCAGCATTTT. Translation gives CASSFSLGGQGLRPQHF. The full variable domain, completed using reference TRBV28 and TRBJ1-5, is DVKVTQSSRYLVKRTGEKVFLECVQDMDHENMFWYRQDPGLGLRLIYFSYDVKMKEKGDIPEGYSVSREKKERFSLILESASTNQTSMYLCASSFSLGGQGLRPQHFGDGTRLSIL.

The rearrangement uses TRBV7-9 and TRBJ2-7; maybe TRBD1 (5 bases). CDR3 length equals 12 residues. Germline assignment: CDR1 SEHNR and CDR2 FQNEAQ (reference sequence). V shed 5 bases and J shed 6 bases, with 11 bases lying between them. The CDR3 nucleotides are TGTGCCAGCAGCACCCTTAGGGGCGAGCAGTACTTC. It encodes CASSTLRGEQYF.

This chain connects TRBV2 to TRBJ2-7; D is perhaps TRBD2 (5 bases). Per germline, CDR1 SNHLY and CDR2 FYNNEI. The CDR3 spans 15 residues. Trimming took 5 bases from V and 2 from J, leaving 16 bases between them. The DNA of the CDR3 is TGTGCCAGCAGTAAAGACTACCTCATGGCCTACGAGCAGTACTTC. Protein: CASSKDYLMAYEQYF.

The rearrangement links TRBV25-1 to TRBJ1-3, with 8 bases that match TRBD1. The CDR3 has 14 amino acids. Germline assignment: CDR1 MGHDK and CDR2 SYGVNS. Trimming removed 4 bases from V and 5 bases from J; junction bases left unmatched: 4. CDR3 sequence (DNA): TGTGCCAGCAGTGCCAGGGGGCTGCGAAACACCATATATTTT. Residues: CASSARGLRNTIYF.

V and J are TRBV11-3 and TRBJ2-1, with 11 nucleotides matching TRBD2. With 5 bases clipped from V and 6 bases from J, the junction kept 12 bases outside the gene matches. CDR1 is SGHNT, CDR2 YENEEA, per germline. The CDR3 consists of 17 residues. CDR3 loop: CASSRWSLAGEGNEQFF. The CDR3 DNA sequence: TGTGCCAGCAGCCGATGGTCACTAGCGGGAGAGGGCAATGAGCAGTTCTTC. The full variable domain, rest sourced from reference TRBV11-3 and TRBJ2-1, is EAGVVQSPRYKIIEKKQPVAFWCNPISGHNTLYWYLQNLGQGPELLIRYENEEAVDDSQLPKDRFSAERLKGVDSTLKIQPAELGDSAVYLCASSRWSLAGEGNEQFFGPGTRLTVL.

The gene calls are TRBV7-2 and TRBJ2-7, with 9 bases fitting TRBD1. Unmatched junction bases numbered 4, after V lost 3 bases and J lost 7 bases. Germline CDR1 reads SGHTA; CDR2 reads FQGNSA. The CDR3 has 13 residues. The DNA of the CDR3 is TGTGCCAGCAGCTTGGGACAGGGCCTAGAGCAGTACTTC. It encodes CASSLGQGLEQYF. Variable domain in full (rest from reference TRBV7-2 and TRBJ2-7): GAGVSQSPSNKVTEKGKDVELRCDPISGHTALYWYRQSLGQGLEFLIYFQGNSAPDKSGLPSDRFSAERTGGSVSTLTIQRTQQEDSAVYLCASSLGQGLEQYFGPGTRLTVT.

The chain has TRBV11-3 and TRBJ2-3, with D uncertain. Trimming shortened V by 5 bases and J by 0 bases, and 15 bases separated the two germline ends. Germline lookup yields CDR1 SGHNT and CDR2 YENEEA. The CDR3 covers 16 residues. CDR3 amino acids: CASSHGNGRSTDTQYF. Written as DNA, the CDR3 is TGTGCCAGCAGCCATGGAAATGGGCGTAGCACAGATACGCAGTATTTT.

This clone was seen a single time. The rearrangement links TRBV27 to TRBJ1-1; 9 nucleotides line up with TRBD1. V lost 6 bases and J lost 1; bases outside the gene matches: 6. The CDR3 runs to 15 residues. Germline CDR1 MNHEY, CDR2 SMNVEV (reference sequence). The CDR3 nucleotides are TGTGCCAGCAGAACAGGGGGCGCAAGGAACACTGAAGCTTTCTTT. This gives the protein CASRTGGARNTEAFF.

The genes are TRBV3-1 (or the pseudogene TRBV3-2) and TRBJ2-6; no definite D call. This CDR3 is built from 16 residues. The germline CDR1 and CDR2 sequences are LGHDT and YNNKEL (reference sequence). V was clipped by 4 bases and J by 0 bases, with 10 bases between them. As DNA, the CDR3 is TGTGCCAGCAGCCTTGCAGGCCCCTCTGGGGCCAACGTCCTGACTTTC. Translation: CASSLAGPSGANVLTF.

The V and J genes are TRBV2 and TRBJ1-2; D call uncertain. CDR1 SNHLY and CDR2 FYNNEI come from the germline V gene. V shed 7 bases and J shed 4 bases, with 7 bases lying between them. The CDR3 has 11 residues. The CDR3 loop reads CASNPGYGYTF. In nucleotides, the CDR3 is TGTGCCAGCAATCCAGGCTATGGCTACACCTTC.

This clone has only a few counts. The chain combines TRBV19 with TRBJ2-7; D possibly corresponds to TRBD2 (5 bases). CDR3 length: 13 amino acids. Per germline, CDR1 LNHDA and CDR2 SQIVND (reference sequence). The V end was cut by 3 bases, the J end by 5 bases, with 11 bases between. The DNA of the CDR3 is TGTGCCAGTAGTATCCGGGGTGCGGACGAGCAGTACTTC. As protein: CASSIRGADEQYF.

The chain carries TRBV5-1 and TRBJ2-6; D not certain. The germline V gene encodes CDR1 SGHRS and CDR2 YFSETQ. The CDR3 spans 16 residues. Trimming removed 0 bases from V and 0 bases from J, with 7 bases in between. CDR3 sequence (DNA): TGCGCCAGCAGCTTGGGATACAGCTCTGGGGCCAACGTCCTGACTTTC. It yields the protein CASSLGYSSGANVLTF. The full variable domain, its missing parts supplied by reference TRBV5-1 and TRBJ2-6, is KAGVTQTPRYLIKTRGQQVTLSCSPISGHRSVSWYQQTPGQGLQFLFEYFSETQRNKGNFPGRFSGRQFSNSRSEMNVSTLELGDSALYLCASSLGYSSGANVLTFGAGSRLTVL.

The gene calls are TRBV5-1 and TRBJ2-3, with D possibly being TRBD2 (5 bases). V shed 3 bases and J shed 0 bases, with 14 bases lying between them. Looked up from germline, CDR1 is SGHRS and CDR2 is YFSETQ. The CDR3 runs to 16 residues. CDR3 DNA: TGCGCCAGCAGCTCCGGACTCGCCGGGAGCACAGATACGCAGTATTTT. Translated, it gives CASSSGLAGSTDTQYF.

The chain employs TRBV6-4 and TRBJ2-2; D may be TRBD2 (6 bases). From germline, CDR1 is MRHNA and CDR2 SNTAGT. The ends were cut back, 2 bases at V and 0 bases at J, with 10 bases in the middle. The CDR3 extends over 16 amino acids. CDR3 nucleotides: TGTGCCAGCAGTGACCAGGGACTTCCGAACACCGGGGAGCTGTTTTTT. Its protein product is CASSDQGLPNTGELFF.

This clone was seen just once. The chain carries TRBV5-1 and TRBJ2-7; 13 bases are shared with TRBD2. The ends lost 5 bases at V and 5 bases at J; junction bases unmatched: 7. The germline gives CDR1 SGHRS, CDR2 YFSETQ. This CDR3 comprises 15 residues. CDR3 in DNA: TGCGCCAGCAGGACCGGGACTAGCGGGATTGACGAGCAGTACTTC. It is translated as CASRTGTSGIDEQYF.

The chain combines TRBV6-1 with TRBJ2-7, with a possible D match to TRBD1 (5 bases). The germline V gene has CDR1 MNHNS and CDR2 SASEGT. Trimming cost V 4 bases and J 0 bases, with 10 bases left between them. The CDR3 is 14 amino acids. Here the CDR3 reads CASSGQGFSYEQYF. DNA for the CDR3: TGTGCCAGCAGTGGGCAGGGATTCTCCTACGAGCAGTACTTC.

This chain links TRBV19 with TRBJ1-5; possible D gene TRBD1, 6 bases. The V and J ends lost 6 bases and 2 bases respectively, with 17 bases between them. Germline V gene sequence: CDR1 LNHDA, CDR2 SQIVND (reference sequence). This CDR3 has 16 residues. The CDR3 nucleotides read TGTGCCAGTAGGCAAAACGGGGGGGCAGGCAATCAGCCCCAGCATTTT. It codes for CASRQNGGAGNQPQHF.

This chain links TRBV27 with TRBJ2-1; weak D call: TRBD2 (6 bases). Germline CDR1 and CDR2: MNHEY and SMNVEV (reference sequence). V lost 7 bases and J lost 4, with 14 bases in between. This CDR3 is built from 14 residues. The CDR3 DNA reads TGTGCCAGCAAACTAGCAGCCATATACAATGAGCAGTTCTTC. Protein product: CASKLAAIYNEQFF.

The chain is built from TRBV14 and TRBJ1-2; 9 bases match TRBD1. Germline V gives CDR1 SGHDN, CDR2 FVKESK. After removal of 5 bases from V and 4 bases from J, the junction contained 5 bases not matched to a gene. The CDR3 is 14 residues long. CDR3 nucleotides: TGTGCCAGCAGCAAATCGGACAGGGGCTATGGCTACACCTTC. This codes for CASSKSDRGYGYTF.

V is TRBV5-1 and J is TRBJ2-5; D possibly corresponds to TRBD2 (7 bases). The CDR3 has 16 amino acids. Looked up from germline, CDR1 is SGHRS and CDR2 is YFSETQ. The V end was cut by 4 bases, the J end by 2 bases, with 18 bases between. The CDR3 reads CASSRAGEGGQETQYF. CDR3 coding DNA: TGCGCCAGCAGCCGGGCAGGGGAGGGGGGTCAAGAGACCCAGTACTTC. The whole variable domain, remainder taken from reference TRBV5-1 and TRBJ2-5, is KAGVTQTPRYLIKTRGQQVTLSCSPISGHRSVSWYQQTPGQGLQFLFEYFSETQRNKGNFPGRFSGRQFSNSRSEMNVSTLELGDSALYLCASSRAGEGGQETQYFGPGTRLLVL.

This clone was detected only once. V and J are TRBV7-3 and TRBJ1-1; D unresolved. The length of the CDR3 is 13 residues. The germline CDR1 and CDR2 sequences are SGHTA and FQGTGA. The V end was cut by 0 bases, the J end by 3 bases, with 5 bases between. CDR3 residues: CASSLTGYTEAFF. In DNA form, the CDR3 reads TGTGCCAGCAGCTTAACCGGGTACACTGAAGCTTTCTTT.

The V call is TRBV6-5, the J call TRBJ1-1, with D tentatively TRBD1 (5 bases). CDR1 is MNHEY, CDR2 SVGAGI, per germline. V lost 2 bases and J lost 7, with 14 bases in between. CDR3 length: 14 amino acids. The CDR3 nucleotides read TGTGCCAGCAGTTACGTTCGGGGGATAGGTGAAGCTTTCTTT. This translates into CASSYVRGIGEAFF.

This rearrangement joins TRBV11-3 to TRBJ2-2; possibly TRBD1 for D (5 bases). This CDR3 spans 13 amino acids. Germline values: CDR1 SGHNT, CDR2 YENEEA. V lost 2 bases to trimming and J lost 6 bases, with 7 bases between them. The CDR3 region is CASSLLGAGELFF. The CDR3 DNA reads TGTGCCAGCAGCTTACTAGGGGCCGGGGAGCTGTTTTTT. The full variable domain, rest sourced from reference TRBV11-3 and TRBJ2-2, is EAGVVQSPRYKIIEKKQPVAFWCNPISGHNTLYWYLQNLGQGPELLIRYENEEAVDDSQLPKDRFSAERLKGVDSTLKIQPAELGDSAVYLCASSLLGAGELFFGEGSRLTVL.

The chain carries TRBV18 and TRBJ2-5; D might be TRBD2 (6 bases). The V end was cut by 2 bases, the J end by 5 bases, with 12 bases between. Germline CDR1 KGHSH, CDR2 LQKENI. CDR3 length equals 14 residues. CDR3 protein: CASSPLRSGETQYF. The CDR3 region has the DNA TGTGCCAGCTCACCATTACGGAGCGGGGAGACCCAGTACTTC.

The V gene is TRBV19, the J gene TRBJ1-2; tentative D call: TRBD1 (6 bases). This CDR3 has 12 residues. CDR1 is LNHDA and CDR2 is SQIVND in the germline V gene (reference sequence). The V gene lost 2 bases and the J gene lost 10 bases, with 11 bases spanning the gap. The CDR3 nucleotides are TGTGCCAGTAGTATAAACAGGGAGCACTACACCTTC. It encodes CASSINREHYTF.

This clone has just one count. The chain couples TRBV28 to TRBJ1-2; 8 bases align to TRBD1. Unmatched junction bases numbered 2, after V lost 8 bases and J lost 3 bases. This CDR3 region has 12 residues. Germline V lookup: CDR1 MDHEN, CDR2 SYDVKM. The CDR3, as DNA: TGTGCCAGCGGACAGGGTGACTATGGCTACACCTTC. Translated, it gives CASGQGDYGYTF.

The chain links TRBV19 to TRBJ1-5; D uncertain. Germline CDR1 reads LNHDA; CDR2 reads SQIVND (reference sequence). The CDR3 spans 17 residues. V lost 3 bases and J lost 7, with 22 bases in between. The CDR3: CASSIRILPGTAQPQHF. CDR3 DNA sequence: TGTGCCAGTAGTATTCGTATACTGCCAGGAACCGCCCAGCCCCAGCATTTT.